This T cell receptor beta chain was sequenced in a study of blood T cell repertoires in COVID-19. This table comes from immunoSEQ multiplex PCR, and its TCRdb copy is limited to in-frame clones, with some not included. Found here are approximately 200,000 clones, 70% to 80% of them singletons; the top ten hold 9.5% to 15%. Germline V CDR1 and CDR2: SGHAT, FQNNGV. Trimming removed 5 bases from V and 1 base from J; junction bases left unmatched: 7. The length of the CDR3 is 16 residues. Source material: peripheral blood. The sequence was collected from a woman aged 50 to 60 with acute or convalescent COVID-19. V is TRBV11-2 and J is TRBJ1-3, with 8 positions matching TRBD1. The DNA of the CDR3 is TGTGCCAGCAGCCAACATGGACAGGGATCTGGAAACACCATATATTTT. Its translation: CASSQHGQGSGNTIYF. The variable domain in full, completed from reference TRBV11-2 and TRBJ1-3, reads EAGVAQSPRYKIIEKRQSVAFWCNPISGHATLYWYQQILGQGPKLLIQFQNNGVVDDSQLPKDRFSAERLKGVDSTLKIQPAKLEDSAVYLCASSQHGQGSGNTIYFGEGSWLTVV.